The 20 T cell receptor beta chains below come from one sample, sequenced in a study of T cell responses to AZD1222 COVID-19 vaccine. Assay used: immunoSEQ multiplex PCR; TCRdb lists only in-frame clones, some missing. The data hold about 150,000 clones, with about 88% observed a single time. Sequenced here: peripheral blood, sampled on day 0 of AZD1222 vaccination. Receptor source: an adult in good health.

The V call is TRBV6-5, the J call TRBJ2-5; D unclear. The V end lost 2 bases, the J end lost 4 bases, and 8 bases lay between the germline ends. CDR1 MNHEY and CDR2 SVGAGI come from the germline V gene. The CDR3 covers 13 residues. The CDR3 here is CASSYQFRETQYF. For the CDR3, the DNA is TGTGCCAGCAGTTACCAGTTCCGAGAGACCCAGTACTTC.

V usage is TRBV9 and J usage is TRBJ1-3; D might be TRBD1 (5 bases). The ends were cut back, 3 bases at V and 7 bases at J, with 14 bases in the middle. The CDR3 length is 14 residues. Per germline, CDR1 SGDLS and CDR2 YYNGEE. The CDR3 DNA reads TGTGCCAGCAGCGGAGGATATTCAGGGAACACCATATATTTT. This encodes CASSGGYSGNTIYF.

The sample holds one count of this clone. CDR3 nucleotides: TGTGCCAGCAGTGAAGCGAGGTGGGATGAAAAACTGTTTTTT. Its translation: CASSEARWDEKLFF. V usage is TRBV25-1 and J usage is TRBJ1-4, with D uncertain. V gave up 2 bases and J gave up 6 bases, with 10 bases separating them. Germline values: CDR1 MGHDK, CDR2 SYGVNS. The CDR3 consists of 14 residues. The full variable domain, rest sourced from reference TRBV25-1 and TRBJ1-4, is EADIYQTPRYLVIGTGKKITLECSQTMGHDKMYWYQQDPGMELHLIHYSYGVNSTEKGDLSSESTVSRIRTEHFPLTLESARPSHTSQYLCASSEARWDEKLFFGSGTQLSVL.

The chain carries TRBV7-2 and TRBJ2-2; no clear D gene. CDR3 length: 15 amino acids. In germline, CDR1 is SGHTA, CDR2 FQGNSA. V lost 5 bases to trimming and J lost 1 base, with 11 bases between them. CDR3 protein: CASSEMAVNTGELFF. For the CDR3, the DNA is TGTGCCAGCAGCGAGATGGCGGTGAACACCGGGGAGCTGTTTTTT.

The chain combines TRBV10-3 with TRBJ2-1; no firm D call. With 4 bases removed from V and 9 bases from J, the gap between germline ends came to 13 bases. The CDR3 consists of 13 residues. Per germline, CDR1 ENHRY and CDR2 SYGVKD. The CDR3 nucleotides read TGTGCCATCAGTGGTTCTAATCCTTCTGAGCAGTTCTTC. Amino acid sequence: CAISGSNPSEQFF.

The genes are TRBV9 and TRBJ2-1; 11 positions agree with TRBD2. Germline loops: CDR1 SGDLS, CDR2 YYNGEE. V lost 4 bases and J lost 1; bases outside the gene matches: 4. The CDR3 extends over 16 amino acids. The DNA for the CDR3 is TGTGCCAGCAGCATAACTAGCGGGGGTTCCTACAATGAGCAGTTCTTC. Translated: CASSITSGGSYNEQFF.

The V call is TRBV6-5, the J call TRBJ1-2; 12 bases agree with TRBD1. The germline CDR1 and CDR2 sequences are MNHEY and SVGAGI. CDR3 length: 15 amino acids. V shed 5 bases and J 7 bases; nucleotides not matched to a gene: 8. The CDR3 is CASSPGTGGLGGYTF. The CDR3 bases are TGTGCCAGCAGTCCGGGGACAGGGGGCCTGGGTGGCTACACCTTC.

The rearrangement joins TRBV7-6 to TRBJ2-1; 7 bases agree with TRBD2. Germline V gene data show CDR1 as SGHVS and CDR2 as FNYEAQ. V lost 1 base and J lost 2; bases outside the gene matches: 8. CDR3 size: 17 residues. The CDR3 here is CASSLEGSGGAYNEQFF. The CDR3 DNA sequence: TGTGCCAGCAGCTTAGAAGGAAGTGGGGGGGCCTACAATGAGCAGTTCTTC.

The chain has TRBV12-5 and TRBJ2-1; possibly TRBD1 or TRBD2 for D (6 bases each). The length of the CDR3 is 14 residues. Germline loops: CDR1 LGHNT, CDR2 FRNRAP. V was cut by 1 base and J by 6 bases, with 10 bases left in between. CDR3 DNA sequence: TGTGCTAGTGGTTTGGAGGGGGGCTCCAATGAGCAGTTCTTC. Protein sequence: CASGLEGGSNEQFF.

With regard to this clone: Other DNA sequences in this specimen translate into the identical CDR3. The CDR3 DNA is TGCGCCAGCAGCCAAGGGGCGAACACTGAAGCTTTCTTT. It yields the protein CASSQGANTEAFF. The V call is TRBV4-3, the J call TRBJ1-1, with no clear D. This CDR3 spans 13 amino acids. Germline V gene lookup returns CDR1 LGHNA and CDR2 YSLEER. Trimming cost V 1 base and J 1 base, with 4 bases left between them.

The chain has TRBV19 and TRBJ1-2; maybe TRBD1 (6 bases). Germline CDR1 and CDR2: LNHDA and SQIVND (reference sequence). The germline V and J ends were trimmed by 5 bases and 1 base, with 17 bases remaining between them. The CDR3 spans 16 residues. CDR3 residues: CASSDRSGDNNYGYTF. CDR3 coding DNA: TGTGCCAGTAGTGACAGGTCGGGCGACAATAACTATGGCTACACCTTC.

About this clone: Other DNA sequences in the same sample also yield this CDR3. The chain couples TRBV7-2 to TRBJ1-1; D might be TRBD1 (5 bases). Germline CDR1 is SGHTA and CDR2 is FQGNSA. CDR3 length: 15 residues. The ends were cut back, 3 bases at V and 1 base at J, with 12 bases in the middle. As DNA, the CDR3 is TGTGCCAGCAGCTTGGGGGGAGGGGCGAACACTGAAGCTTTCTTT. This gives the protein CASSLGGGANTEAFF.

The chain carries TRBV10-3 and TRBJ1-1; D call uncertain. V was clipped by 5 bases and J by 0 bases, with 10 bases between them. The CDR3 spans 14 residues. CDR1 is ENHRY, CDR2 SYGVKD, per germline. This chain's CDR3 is CAISPGPMNTEAFF. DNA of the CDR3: TGTGCCATCAGTCCCGGGCCGATGAACACTGAAGCTTTCTTT.

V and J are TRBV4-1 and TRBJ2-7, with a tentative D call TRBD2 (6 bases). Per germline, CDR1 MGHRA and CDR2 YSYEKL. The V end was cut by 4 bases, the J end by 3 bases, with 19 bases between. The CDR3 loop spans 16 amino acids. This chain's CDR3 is CASSLSWAGGFYEQYF. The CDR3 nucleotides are TGCGCCAGCAGCCTGTCCTGGGCCGGGGGTTTCTACGAGCAGTACTTC.

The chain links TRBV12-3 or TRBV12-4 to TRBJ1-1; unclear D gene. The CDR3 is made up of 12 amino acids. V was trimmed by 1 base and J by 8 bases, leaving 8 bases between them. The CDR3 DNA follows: TGTGCCAGCAGTTTAGTGGGTTTAGAAGCTTTCTTT. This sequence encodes CASSLVGLEAFF.

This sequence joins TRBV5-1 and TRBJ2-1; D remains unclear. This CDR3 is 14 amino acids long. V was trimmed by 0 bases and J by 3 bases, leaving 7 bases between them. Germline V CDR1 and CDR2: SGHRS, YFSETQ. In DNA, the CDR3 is TGCGCCAGCAGCTTGGGCTCCGTCTACAATGAGCAGTTCTTC. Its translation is CASSLGSVYNEQFF.

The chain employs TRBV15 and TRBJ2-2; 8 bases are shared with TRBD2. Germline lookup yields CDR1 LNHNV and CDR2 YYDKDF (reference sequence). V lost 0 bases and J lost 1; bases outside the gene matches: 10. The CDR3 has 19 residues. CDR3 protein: CATSRDYVGTRGNTGELFF. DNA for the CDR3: TGTGCCACCAGCAGAGATTATGTCGGGACTAGGGGGAACACCGGGGAGCTGTTTTTT.

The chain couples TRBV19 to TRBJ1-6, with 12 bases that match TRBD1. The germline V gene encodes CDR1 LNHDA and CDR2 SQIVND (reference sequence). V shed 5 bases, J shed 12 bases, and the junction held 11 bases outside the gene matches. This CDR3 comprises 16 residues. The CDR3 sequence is CASSFDRDRGLLPLHF. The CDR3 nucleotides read TGTGCCAGTAGTTTCGATAGGGACAGGGGGCTCTTACCCCTCCACTTT.

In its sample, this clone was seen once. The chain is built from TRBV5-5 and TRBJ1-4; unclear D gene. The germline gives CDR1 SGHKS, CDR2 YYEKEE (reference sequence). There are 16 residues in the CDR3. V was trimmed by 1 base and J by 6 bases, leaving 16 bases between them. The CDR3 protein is CASSLMIRQTDEKLFF. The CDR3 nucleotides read TGTGCCAGCAGCTTGATGATCAGGCAGACGGATGAAAAACTGTTTTTT.

The CDR3 DNA reads as TGTGCCAGCTCACCCATACCGGGACAGGGTTCTGGAAACACCATATATTTT. Residues: CASSPIPGQGSGNTIYF. The rearrangement links TRBV18 to TRBJ1-3; TRBD1 matches 9 bases. V trimming: 3 bases; J trimming: 1 base; junction bases outside the gene matches: 7. The CDR3 loop spans 17 amino acids. Per germline, CDR1 KGHSH and CDR2 LQKENI.